This T cell receptor beta chain was retrieved from a study of cytomegalovirus exposure and HLA in healthy donors. The study, taken as a whole, reports: Most of the TCR beta V segments (in an earlier analysis) were productive either about 87% or about 30% of the time. Follow-up analysis seemed to connect common viral pathogens with several of the most significant clusters identified. Likely technical artifact: a cluster of highly shared sequence variants.

CDR1 is SEHNR, CDR2 FQNEAQ, per germline (reference sequence). The CDR3 contains 15 residues. V was pared by 0 bases and J by 0 bases, with 9 bases between. Points on this clone: The antigen remains undetermined.

This PCR relied on a set of 60 Vbeta primers and 13 Jbeta primers. Clones were read by immunoSEQ multiplex PCR, and TCRdb kept only the in-frame ones, dropping some. The sample contains roughly 130,000 clones, about two thirds of which appear only once. Sequencing used PBMCs. The rearrangement uses TRBV7-9 and TRBJ2-7; tentative D call: TRBD2 (5 bases). The sequence was obtained from an older woman in good health and CMV-seropositive. The CDR3 spells CASSLALGSSYEQYF. In DNA form, the CDR3 reads TGTGCCAGCAGCTTAGCGCTGGGGAGCTCCTACGAGCAGTACTTC.